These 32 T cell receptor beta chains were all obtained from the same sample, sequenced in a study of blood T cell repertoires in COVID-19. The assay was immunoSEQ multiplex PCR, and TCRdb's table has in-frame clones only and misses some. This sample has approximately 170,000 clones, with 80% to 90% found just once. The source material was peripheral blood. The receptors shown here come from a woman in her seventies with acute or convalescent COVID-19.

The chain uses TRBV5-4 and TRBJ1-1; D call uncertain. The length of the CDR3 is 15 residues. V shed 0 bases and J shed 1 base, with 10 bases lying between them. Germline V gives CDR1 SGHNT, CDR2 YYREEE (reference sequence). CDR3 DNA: TGTGCCAGCAGCTTGGGGGCCCAGACGAACACTGAAGCTTTCTTT. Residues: CASSLGAQTNTEAFF. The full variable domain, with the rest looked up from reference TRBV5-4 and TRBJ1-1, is ETGVTQSPTHLIKTRGQQVTLRCSSQSGHNTVSWYQQALGQGPQFIFQYYREEENGRGNFPPRFSGLQFPNYSSELNVNALELDDSALYLCASSLGAQTNTEAFFGQGTRLTVV.

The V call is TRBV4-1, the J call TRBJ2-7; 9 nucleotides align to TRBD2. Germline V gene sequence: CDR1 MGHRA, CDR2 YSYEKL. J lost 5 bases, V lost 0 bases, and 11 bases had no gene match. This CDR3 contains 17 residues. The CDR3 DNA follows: TGCGCCAGCAGCCAAGATCGGGCGGGGGGGTTTGGCGACGAGCAGTACTTC. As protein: CASSQDRAGGFGDEQYF.

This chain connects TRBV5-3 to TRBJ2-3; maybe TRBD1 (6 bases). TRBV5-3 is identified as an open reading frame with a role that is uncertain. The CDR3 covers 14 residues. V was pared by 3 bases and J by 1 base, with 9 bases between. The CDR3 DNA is TGTGCCAGAAGCTCGAGGACAGGCACAGATACGCAGTATTTT. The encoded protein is CARSSRTGTDTQYF.

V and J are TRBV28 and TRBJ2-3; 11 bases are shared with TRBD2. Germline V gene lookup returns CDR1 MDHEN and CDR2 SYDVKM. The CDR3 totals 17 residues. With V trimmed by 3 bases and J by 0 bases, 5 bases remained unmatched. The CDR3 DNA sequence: TGTGCCAGCAGTTTGACTAGCGGGACCCCTAGCACAGATACGCAGTATTTT. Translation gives CASSLTSGTPSTDTQYF.

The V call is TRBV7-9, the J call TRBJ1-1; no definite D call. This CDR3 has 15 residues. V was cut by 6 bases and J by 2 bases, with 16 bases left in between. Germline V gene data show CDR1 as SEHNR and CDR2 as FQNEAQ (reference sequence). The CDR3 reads CASRERTSLNTEAFF. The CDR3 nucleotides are TGTGCCAGCAGGGAGAGGACTTCCTTAAACACTGAAGCTTTCTTT.

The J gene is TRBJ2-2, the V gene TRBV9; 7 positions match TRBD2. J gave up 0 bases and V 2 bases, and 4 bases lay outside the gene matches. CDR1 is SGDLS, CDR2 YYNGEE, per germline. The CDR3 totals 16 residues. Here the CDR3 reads CASSVGGFANTGELFF. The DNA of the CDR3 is TGTGCCAGCAGCGTCGGGGGGTTTGCGAACACCGGGGAGCTGTTTTTT.

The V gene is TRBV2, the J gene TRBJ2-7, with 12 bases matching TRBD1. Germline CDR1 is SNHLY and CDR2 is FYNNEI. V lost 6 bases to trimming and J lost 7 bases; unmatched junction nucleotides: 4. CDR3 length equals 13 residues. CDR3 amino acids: CASRGDRGREQYF. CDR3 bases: TGTGCCAGCAGGGGGGACAGGGGGCGAGAGCAGTACTTC.

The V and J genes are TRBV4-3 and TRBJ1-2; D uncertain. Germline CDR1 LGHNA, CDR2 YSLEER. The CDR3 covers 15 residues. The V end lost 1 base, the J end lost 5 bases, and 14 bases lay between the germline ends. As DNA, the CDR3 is TGCGCCAGCAGCCAAGGTTTGGCAGGAGGGTATGGCTACACCTTC. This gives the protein CASSQGLAGGYGYTF.

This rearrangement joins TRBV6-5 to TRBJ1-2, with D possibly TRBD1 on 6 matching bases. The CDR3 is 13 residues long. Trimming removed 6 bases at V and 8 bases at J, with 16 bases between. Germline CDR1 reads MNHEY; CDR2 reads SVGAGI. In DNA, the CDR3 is TGTGCCAGCAGCGCCGGGACAATCGGCGGCTACACCTTC. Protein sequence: CASSAGTIGGYTF.

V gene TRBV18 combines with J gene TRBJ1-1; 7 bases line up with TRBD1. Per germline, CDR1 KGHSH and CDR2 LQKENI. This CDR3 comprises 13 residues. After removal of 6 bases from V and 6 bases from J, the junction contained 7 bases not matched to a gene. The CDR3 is CASSPQGEAEAFF. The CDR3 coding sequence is TGTGCCAGCTCCCCGCAGGGGGAAGCTGAAGCTTTCTTT.

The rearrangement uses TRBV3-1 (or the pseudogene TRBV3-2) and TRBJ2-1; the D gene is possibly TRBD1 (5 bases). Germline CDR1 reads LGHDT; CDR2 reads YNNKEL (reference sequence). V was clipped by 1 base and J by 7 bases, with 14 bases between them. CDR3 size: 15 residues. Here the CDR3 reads CASSQGSGPGNEQFF. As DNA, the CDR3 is TGTGCCAGCAGCCAAGGGTCAGGGCCCGGGAATGAGCAGTTCTTC.

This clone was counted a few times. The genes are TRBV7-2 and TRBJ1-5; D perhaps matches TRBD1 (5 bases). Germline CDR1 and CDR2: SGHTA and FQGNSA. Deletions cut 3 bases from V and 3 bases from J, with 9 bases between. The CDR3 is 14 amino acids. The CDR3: CASSLDTPNQPQHF. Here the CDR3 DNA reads TGTGCCAGCAGCTTGGACACGCCCAATCAGCCCCAGCATTTT.

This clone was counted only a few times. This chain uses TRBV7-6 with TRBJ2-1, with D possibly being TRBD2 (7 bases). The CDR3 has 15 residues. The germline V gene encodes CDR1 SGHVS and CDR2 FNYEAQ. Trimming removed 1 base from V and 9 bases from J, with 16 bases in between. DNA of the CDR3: TGTGCCAGCAGCTTAGGTGGGGGGGCCGGATTTGAGCAGTTCTTC. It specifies CASSLGGGAGFEQFF.

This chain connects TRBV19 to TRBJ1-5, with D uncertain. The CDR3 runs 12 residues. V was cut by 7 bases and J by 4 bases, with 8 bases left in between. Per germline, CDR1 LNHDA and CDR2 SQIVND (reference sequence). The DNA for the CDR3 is TGTGCCAGTAACAAAATAAATCAGCCCCAGCATTTT. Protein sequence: CASNKINQPQHF.

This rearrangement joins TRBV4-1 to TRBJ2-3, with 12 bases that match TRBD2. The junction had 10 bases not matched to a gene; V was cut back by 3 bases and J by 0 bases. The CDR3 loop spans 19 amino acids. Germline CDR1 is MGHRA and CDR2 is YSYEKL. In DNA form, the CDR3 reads TGCGCCAGCAGCCAGGGTGCAACTAGCGGGGGGTTCAGCACAGATACGCAGTATTTT. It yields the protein CASSQGATSGGFSTDTQYF.

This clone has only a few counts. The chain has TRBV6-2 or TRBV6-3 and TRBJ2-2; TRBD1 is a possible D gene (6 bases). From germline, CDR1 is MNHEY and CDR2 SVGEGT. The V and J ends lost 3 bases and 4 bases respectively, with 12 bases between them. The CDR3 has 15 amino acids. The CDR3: CASSYSGVPTGELFF. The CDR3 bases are TGTGCCAGCAGTTATTCAGGGGTACCCACCGGGGAGCTGTTTTTT.

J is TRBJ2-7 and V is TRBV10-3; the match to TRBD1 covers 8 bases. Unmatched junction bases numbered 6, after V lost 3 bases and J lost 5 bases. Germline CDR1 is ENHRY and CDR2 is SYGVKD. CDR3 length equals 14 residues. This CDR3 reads CAISDPDRAHEQYF. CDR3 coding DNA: TGTGCCATCAGTGACCCGGACAGGGCCCACGAGCAGTACTTC.

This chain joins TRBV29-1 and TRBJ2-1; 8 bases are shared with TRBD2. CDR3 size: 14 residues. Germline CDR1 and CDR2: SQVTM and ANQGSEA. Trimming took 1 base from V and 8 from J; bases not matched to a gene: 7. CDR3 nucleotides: TGCAGCGTTGAAGCTAACTTTAGCGGGGATGAGCAGTTCTTC. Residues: CSVEANFSGDEQFF.

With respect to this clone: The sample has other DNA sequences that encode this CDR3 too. CDR3 residues: CSVGQGGTEAFF. The DNA for the CDR3 is TGCAGCGTAGGACAGGGAGGGACTGAAGCTTTCTTT. The V call is TRBV29-1, the J call TRBJ1-1, with TRBD1 matching over 8 bases. The V gene end was trimmed by 6 bases and the J gene end by 5 bases; junction bases not matched to a gene: 5. The CDR3 is 12 amino acids. The V gene's germline CDR1 is SQVTM and CDR2 ANQGSEA.

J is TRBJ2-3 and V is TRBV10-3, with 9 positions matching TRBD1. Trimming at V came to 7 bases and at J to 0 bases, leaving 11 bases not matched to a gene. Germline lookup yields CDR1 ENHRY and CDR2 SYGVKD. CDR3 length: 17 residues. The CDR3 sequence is CAITLSRQGGSTDTQYF. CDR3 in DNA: TGTGCCATCACCCTATCAAGACAGGGGGGGAGCACAGATACGCAGTATTTT.

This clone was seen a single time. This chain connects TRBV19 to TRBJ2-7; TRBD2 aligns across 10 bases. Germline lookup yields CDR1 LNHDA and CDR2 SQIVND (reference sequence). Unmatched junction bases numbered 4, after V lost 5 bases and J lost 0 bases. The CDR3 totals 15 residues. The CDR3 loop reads CASSFSGGSSYEQYF. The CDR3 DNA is TGTGCCAGTAGTTTTAGCGGGGGGAGCTCCTACGAGCAGTACTTC.

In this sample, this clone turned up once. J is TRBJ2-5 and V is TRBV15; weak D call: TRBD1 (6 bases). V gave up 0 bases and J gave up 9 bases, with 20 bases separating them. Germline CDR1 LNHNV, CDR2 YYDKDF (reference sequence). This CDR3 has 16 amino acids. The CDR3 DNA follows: TGTGCCACCAGCAGAGACTTACCCGGACAGATCGGGGCCCAGTACTTC. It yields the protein CATSRDLPGQIGAQYF.

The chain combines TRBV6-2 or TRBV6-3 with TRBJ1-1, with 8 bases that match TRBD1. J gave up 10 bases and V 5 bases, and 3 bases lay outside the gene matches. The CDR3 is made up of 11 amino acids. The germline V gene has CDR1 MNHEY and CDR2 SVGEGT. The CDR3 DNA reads TGTGCCAGCAGTCGCAGGGGGCCAGCTTTCTTT. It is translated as CASSRRGPAFF.

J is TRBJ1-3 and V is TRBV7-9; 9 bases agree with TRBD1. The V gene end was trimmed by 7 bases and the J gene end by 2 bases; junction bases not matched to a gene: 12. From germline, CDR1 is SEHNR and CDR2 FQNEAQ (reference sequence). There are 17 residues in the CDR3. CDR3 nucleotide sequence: TGTGCCAGCACCCAGGGACAGGGCTTACTAGCTGGAAACACCATATATTTT. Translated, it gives CASTQGQGLLAGNTIYF.

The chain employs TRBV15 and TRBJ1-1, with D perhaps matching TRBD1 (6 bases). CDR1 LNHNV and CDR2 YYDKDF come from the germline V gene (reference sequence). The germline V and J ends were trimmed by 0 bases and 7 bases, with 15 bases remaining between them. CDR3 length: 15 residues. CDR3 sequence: CATSRDYEQGHEAFF. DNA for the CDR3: TGTGCCACCAGCAGAGATTATGAACAGGGCCATGAAGCTTTCTTT. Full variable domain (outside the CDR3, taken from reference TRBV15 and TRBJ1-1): DAMVIQNPRYQVTQFGKPVTLSCSQTLNHNVMYWYQQKSSQAPKLLFHYYDKDFNNEADTPDNFQSRRPNTSFCFLDIRSPGLGDTAMYLCATSRDYEQGHEAFFGQGTRLTVV.

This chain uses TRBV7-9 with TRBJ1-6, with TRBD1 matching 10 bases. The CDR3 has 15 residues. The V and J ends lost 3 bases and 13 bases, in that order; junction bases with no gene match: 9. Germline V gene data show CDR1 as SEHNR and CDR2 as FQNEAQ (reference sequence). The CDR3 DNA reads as TGTGCCAGCAGCTTGGGGACAGGGGCCATTGTGCCCCTCCACTTT. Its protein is CASSLGTGAIVPLHF.

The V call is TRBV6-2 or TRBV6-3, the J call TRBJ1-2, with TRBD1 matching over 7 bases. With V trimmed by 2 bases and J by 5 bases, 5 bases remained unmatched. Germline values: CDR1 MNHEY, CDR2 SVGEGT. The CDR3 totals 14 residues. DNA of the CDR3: TGTGCCAGCAGTTACGGACAGGCAATTTATGGCTACACCTTC. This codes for CASSYGQAIYGYTF.

The DNA of the CDR3 is TGCGCCAGCAGCCAGGGACAGGGGGAGACCCAGTACTTC. Its translation: CASSQGQGETQYF. The chain combines TRBV4-3 with TRBJ2-5; 10 bases fit TRBD1. Germline assignment: CDR1 LGHNA and CDR2 YSLEER. Trimming at V came to 3 bases and at J to 5 bases, leaving 0 bases not matched to a gene. The CDR3 covers 13 residues.

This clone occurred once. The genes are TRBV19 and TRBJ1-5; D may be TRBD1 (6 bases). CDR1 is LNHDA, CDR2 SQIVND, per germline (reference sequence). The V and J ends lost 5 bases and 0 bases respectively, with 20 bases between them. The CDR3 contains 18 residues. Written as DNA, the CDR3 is TGTGCCAGTAGTGCGCCCTCACAGACAGGTTATAGCAATCAGCCCCAGCATTTT. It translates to CASSAPSQTGYSNQPQHF.

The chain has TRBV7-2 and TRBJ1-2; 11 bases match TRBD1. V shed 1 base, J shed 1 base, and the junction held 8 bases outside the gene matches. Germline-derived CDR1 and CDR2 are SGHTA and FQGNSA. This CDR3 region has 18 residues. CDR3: CASSLVPPGQGGNYGYTF. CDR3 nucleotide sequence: TGTGCCAGCAGCTTAGTCCCCCCGGGACAGGGGGGTAACTATGGCTACACCTTC.

CDR3 in amino acids: CASSTQGRGEKLFF. Here the CDR3 DNA reads TGTGCCAGCAGTACCCAGGGTAGGGGTGAAAAACTGTTTTTT. V gene TRBV28 combines with J gene TRBJ1-4, with a possible D match to TRBD1 (5 bases). This CDR3 has 14 residues. The V end was cut by 5 bases, the J end by 7 bases, with 14 bases between. Germline values: CDR1 MDHEN, CDR2 SYDVKM.

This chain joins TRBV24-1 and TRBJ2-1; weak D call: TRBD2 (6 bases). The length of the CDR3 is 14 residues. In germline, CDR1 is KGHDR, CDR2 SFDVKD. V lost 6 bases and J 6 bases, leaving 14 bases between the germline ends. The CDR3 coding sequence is TGTGCCACCAGTCTTGCTAGCGAACCCAATGAGCAGTTCTTC. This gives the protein CATSLASEPNEQFF.